The TCR beta chain under discussion was sequenced for a study of persistence of HIV-infected CD4 T cells. The overall study: Median time on suppressive ART was about 8 years. Two participants gave one leukapheresis sample; others gave up to about 200 mL blood repeatedly.

The germline V gene has CDR1 SGHNT and CDR2 YYREEE (reference sequence). The CDR3 contains 13 residues. V was cut by 0 bases and J by 5 bases, with 7 bases left in between. On this clone itself: What it binds is unknown.

Cells were stimulated nonspecifically with anti-CD3/anti-CD28 magnetic beads. Sorting selected CD4+ T cells upregulating both CD40 ligand and CD69. For at least 4 years, plasma HIV-1 RNA was undetectable (<50 copies/mL). Donors had CD4+ T cell counts above 400 cells/uL and were CMV-seropositive. The immunoSEQ assay was version 4, run in survey mode. Method: immunoSEQ multiplex PCR; TCRdb's copy keeps in-frame clones and lacks some. The sample lists more than 35,000 clones, 91% occurring once. The clonotype was recovered from an adult man with HIV who was CMV-seropositive. The chain joins TRBV5-4 to TRBJ2-3; D might be TRBD2 (5 bases). Sample: CD4+ T cells sorted from PBMCs after approximately 19-hour stimulation, taken from a patient who received antiretroviral therapy. CDR3 nucleotides: TGTGCCAGCAGCTTGGTCGGGGTAGATACGCAGTATTTT. Its protein product is CASSLVGVDTQYF.